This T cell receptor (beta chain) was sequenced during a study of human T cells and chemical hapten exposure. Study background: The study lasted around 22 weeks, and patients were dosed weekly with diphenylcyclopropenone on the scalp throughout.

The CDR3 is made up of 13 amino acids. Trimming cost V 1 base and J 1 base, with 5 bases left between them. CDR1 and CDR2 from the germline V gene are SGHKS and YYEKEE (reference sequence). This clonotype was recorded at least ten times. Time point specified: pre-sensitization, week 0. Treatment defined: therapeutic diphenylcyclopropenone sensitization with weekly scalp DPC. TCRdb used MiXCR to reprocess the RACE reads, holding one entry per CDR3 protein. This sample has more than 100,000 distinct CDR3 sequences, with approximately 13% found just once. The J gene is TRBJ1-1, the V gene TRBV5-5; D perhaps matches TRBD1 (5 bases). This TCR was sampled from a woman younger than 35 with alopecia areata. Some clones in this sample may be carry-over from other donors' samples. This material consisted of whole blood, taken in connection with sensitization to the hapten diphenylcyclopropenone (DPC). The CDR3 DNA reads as TGTGCCAGCAGCTTGACAGGGAACACTGAAGCTTTCTTT. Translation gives CASSLTGNTEAFF.